This TCR beta chain comes out of a study of blood T cell repertoires in COVID-19. Looking at the study overall: Material from acute and convalescent COVID-19 was sourced from the United States, Italy and Spain. PBMCs, B-cell-depleted T cells, or T cells provided the cDNA or gDNA that made up the material.

Sequencing was performed with immunoSEQ multiplex PCR; in TCRdb, only in-frame clones are kept and a portion is missing. This sample has approximately 160,000 clones, with approximately 79% found just once. Assignments of participants to cohorts depended upon their own reported clinical history. J was trimmed by 9 bases and V by 3 bases; bases with no gene match: 2. This CDR3 is built from 13 residues. Germline CDR1 is SNHLY and CDR2 is FYNNEI. The clonotype was recovered from a man aged 50 or older who had recovered from COVID-19. The sample was PBMCs or T cells enriched from blood (not recorded which). The V call is TRBV2, the J call TRBJ2-1; TRBD2 matches 10 bases. The CDR3 bases are TGTGCCAGCAGTGAGGGACTAGCGCGTGAGCAGTTCTTC. Amino acid sequence: CASSEGLAREQFF. Full variable domain (outside the CDR3, taken from reference TRBV2 and TRBJ2-1): EPEVTQTPSHQVTQMGQEVILRCVPISNHLYFYWYRQILGQKVEFLVSFYNNEISEKSEIFDDQFSVERPDGSNFTLKIRSTKLEDSAMYFCASSEGLAREQFFGPGTRLTVL.